Below are 9 T cell receptor beta chains sequenced from a single sample in a study of T cells in Graves' hyperthyroidism and ophthalmopathy. RNA transcripts served as the template for amplifying TCR beta CDR3 regions. HTBI primers drove first-round RT-PCR of the TCR CDR3. TCRdb independently ran MiXCR on the multiplex PCR reads; one entry per CDR3 protein. The sample holds about 680,000 distinct CDR3 sequences, approximately 40% seen once. The sequenced material came from blood. These TCRs come from a middle-aged woman with Graves' hyperthyroidism.

This chain connects TRBV6-5 to TRBJ2-5, with D perhaps matching TRBD1 (5 bases). Germline V gene data show CDR1 as MNHEY and CDR2 as SVGAGI. CDR3 length equals 12 residues. Trimming removed 6 bases from V and 2 bases from J, with 7 bases in between. The CDR3 region is CASRRTQETQYF. CDR3 sequence (DNA): TGTGCCAGCAGGAGGACACAAGAGACCCAGTACTTC.

This clonotype has at least ten counts. The chain has TRBV4-3 and TRBJ1-2; 8 bases are a match to TRBD1. CDR1 is LGHNA and CDR2 is YSLEER in the germline V gene. The CDR3 totals 15 residues. The junction had 5 bases not matched to a gene; V was cut back by 1 base and J by 4 bases. The CDR3 spells CASSQGRTGTYGYTF. DNA of the CDR3: TGCGCCAGCAGCCAAGGGCGGACAGGGACCTATGGCTACACCTTC.

The rearrangement uses TRBV7-9 and TRBJ1-2; possible D gene TRBD1, 5 bases. The CDR3 is 16 amino acids. Germline CDR1 SEHNR, CDR2 FQNEAQ (reference sequence). The V end lost 5 bases, the J end lost 7 bases, and 23 bases lay between the germline ends. CDR3 nucleotides: TGTGCCAGCAGCCCAGAAGTTGGGCAGGGCTACGGTGGCTACACCTTC. Translation: CASSPEVGQGYGGYTF.

This clonotype occurred many times. The chain carries TRBV7-9 and TRBJ1-4, with a possible D match to TRBD1 (6 bases). The V gene lost 6 bases and the J gene lost 5 bases, with 16 bases spanning the gap. The CDR3 totals 15 residues. Germline V lookup: CDR1 SEHNR, CDR2 FQNEAQ (reference sequence). The CDR3: CASSPLEDRNEKLFF. DNA of the CDR3: TGTGCCAGCAGTCCTCTTGAAGACAGGAATGAAAAACTGTTTTTT.

The chain recombines TRBV6-2 or TRBV6-3 with TRBJ2-2; unclear D gene. The CDR3 length is 14 residues. Trimming shortened V by 2 bases and J by 5 bases, and 9 bases separated the two germline ends. CDR1 is MNHEY, CDR2 SVGEGT, per germline. The CDR3 DNA is TGTGCCAGCAGTTACGCGCTCGCGACCGGGGAGCTGTTTTTT. As protein: CASSYALATGELFF.

The CDR3 coding sequence is TGCAGTGCTAGAGATGATGGGAACAATCAGCCCCAGCATTTT. Protein sequence: CSARDDGNNQPQHF. The V gene is TRBV20-1, the J gene TRBJ1-5, with unresolved D. Germline lookup yields CDR1 DFQATT and CDR2 SNEGSKA (reference sequence). Trimming pared 0 bases from V and 3 bases from J, leaving 9 bases between. This CDR3 contains 14 residues.

This clonotype appeared a single time. The chain recombines TRBV5-5 with TRBJ1-2; D is undetermined. Germline V gene sequence: CDR1 SGHKS, CDR2 YYEKEE (reference sequence). With 2 bases removed from V and 0 bases from J, the gap between germline ends came to 11 bases. This CDR3 spans 15 amino acids. The CDR3 bases are TGTGCCAGCAGCTTATCTAGGTTCGCTAACTATGGCTACACCTTC. Translated, it gives CASSLSRFANYGYTF.

This clonotype was picked up a small number of times. The chain is built from TRBV20-1 and TRBJ2-2; either TRBD1 or TRBD2 may fit D (6 bases each). The CDR3 length is 13 residues. CDR1 and CDR2 (germline): DFQATT, SNEGSKA (reference sequence). Trimming stripped 3 bases from V and 5 bases from J, with 10 bases between. In DNA, the CDR3 is TGCAGTGCTAGTCGAGGGGGGACCGGGGAGCTGTTTTTT. Residues: CSASRGGTGELFF.

In this sample, this clonotype turned up many times. This chain links TRBV2 with TRBJ1-6; 7 positions agree with TRBD1. Germline-derived CDR1 and CDR2 are SNHLY and FYNNEI. The ends lost 5 bases at V and 4 bases at J; junction bases unmatched: 8. The CDR3 spans 16 residues. The CDR3 loop reads CASSLIGTEYNSPLHF. CDR3 nucleotide sequence: TGTGCCAGCAGTCTCATCGGGACAGAGTATAATTCACCCCTCCACTTT.